One and the same sample provided the 14 T cell receptor beta chains below, sequenced in a study of cytomegalovirus exposure and HLA in healthy donors. PCR amplification relied on 60 Vbeta primers (plus 13 Jbeta primers). Some clones are missing from TCRdb's copy, which holds only in-frame ones; the method was immunoSEQ multiplex PCR. The repertoire holds roughly 120,000 clones, with about 81% as singletons. The material sequenced was PBMCs. The source of these receptors is a woman younger than 45 in good health and CMV-seronegative.

Only one count was recorded for this clone. The chain employs TRBV7-2 and TRBJ2-4; possibly TRBD1 for D (6 bases). V was cut by 4 bases and J by 8 bases, with 21 bases left in between. This CDR3 contains 16 residues. The germline V gene encodes CDR1 SGHTA and CDR2 FQGNSA. DNA of the CDR3: TGTGCCAGCAGCTCACTAGACGTTACAGGGCGGGACATTCAGTACTTC. As protein: CASSSLDVTGRDIQYF.

This chain connects TRBV21-1 to TRBJ2-2; the D call in the table, TRBD1, was not verified against the DNA. TRBV21-1 is a pseudogene locus. This CDR3 has 16 residues. The CDR3 bases are TGTGCCAGCAGCAAAGAAGGGACAGAGAACACCGGGGAGCTGTTTTTT. The encoded protein is CASSKEGTENTGELFF.

The chain joins TRBV7-6 to TRBJ1-1; 8 bases are a match to TRBD1. CDR3 size: 14 residues. Germline assignment: CDR1 SGHVS and CDR2 FNYEAQ. V was clipped by 5 bases and J by 1 base; unmatched bases: 3. The CDR3, as DNA: TGTGCCAGCAGCGCGGGACAGGCGAACACTGAAGCTTTCTTT. It specifies CASSAGQANTEAFF.

The chain recombines TRBV15 with TRBJ2-7, with D maybe TRBD1 (6 bases). This CDR3 is built from 13 residues. Germline V lookup: CDR1 LNHNV, CDR2 YYDKDF (reference sequence). Trimming removed 4 bases at V and 1 base at J, with 8 bases between. CDR3 DNA: TGTGCCACCAGCAAAGACAGGTCCTACGAGCAGTACTTC. This codes for CATSKDRSYEQYF.

The chain recombines TRBV5-1 with TRBJ2-3, with TRBD1 matching over 9 bases. Looked up from germline, CDR1 is SGHRS and CDR2 is YFSETQ. The CDR3 has 16 residues. With 4 bases clipped from V and 1 base from J, the junction kept 7 bases outside the gene matches. This chain's CDR3 is CASSALGDRGTDTQYF. As DNA, the CDR3 is TGCGCCAGCAGCGCCCTGGGGGACAGGGGCACAGATACGCAGTATTTT.

The chain joins TRBV9 to TRBJ2-1; D not certain. The CDR3 covers 18 residues. Germline V gives CDR1 SGDLS, CDR2 YYNGEE. V was pared by 3 bases and J by 0 bases, with 19 bases between. The CDR3: CASSGVTSARYSYNEQFF. The CDR3 DNA reads TGTGCCAGCAGCGGAGTAACTTCCGCCCGATACTCCTACAATGAGCAGTTCTTC.

V usage is TRBV7-6 and J usage is TRBJ1-3, with D unresolved. This CDR3 has 13 amino acids. Trimming removed 1 base from V and 7 bases from J, with 8 bases in between. Looked up from germline, CDR1 is SGHVS and CDR2 is FNYEAQ. This CDR3 is CASSLGQDNTIYF. CDR3 DNA sequence: TGTGCCAGCAGCTTAGGACAAGACAACACCATATATTTT.

The chain employs TRBV27 and TRBJ2-7; 9 bases match TRBD2. The junction had 12 bases not matched to a gene; V was cut back by 6 bases and J by 0 bases. This CDR3 has 17 residues. Germline CDR1 is MNHEY and CDR2 is SMNVEV (reference sequence). In DNA form, the CDR3 reads TGTGCCAGCAGCCCTTGGGGTAGCGGGAGCGTCTCCTACGAGCAGTACTTC. This sequence encodes CASSPWGSGSVSYEQYF.

This chain uses TRBV6-5 with TRBJ2-7; TRBD1 aligns across 10 bases. V was clipped by 6 bases and J by 3 bases; unmatched bases: 8. This CDR3 has 15 residues. Germline lookup yields CDR1 MNHEY and CDR2 SVGAGI. The CDR3 DNA is TGTGCCAGCAGGCAGGGAGGGACAGGGGACTACGAGCAGTACTTC. Amino acid sequence: CASRQGGTGDYEQYF.

The chain is built from TRBV15 and TRBJ2-1, with unresolved D. This CDR3 has 15 residues. From germline, CDR1 is LNHNV and CDR2 YYDKDF (reference sequence). Deletions cut 5 bases from V and 1 base from J, with 12 bases between. CDR3: CATSDAPESYNEQFF. The CDR3 DNA reads as TGTGCCACCAGCGACGCGCCGGAGTCCTACAATGAGCAGTTCTTC.

For the CDR3, the DNA is TGTGCCAGCAGCAGCGGCGGCTCCACCGGGGAGCTGTTTTTT. Its translation is CASSSGGSTGELFF. The V call is TRBV7-2, the J call TRBJ2-2; D is possibly TRBD2 (5 bases). The CDR3 length is 14 residues. V lost 5 bases, J lost 4 bases, and 11 bases lay in between. Germline assignment: CDR1 SGHTA and CDR2 FQGNSA.

The chain couples TRBV18 to TRBJ1-2; the match to TRBD1 covers 9 bases. The CDR3 sequence is 14 residues long. V gave up 3 bases and J gave up 7 bases; unmatched junction bases: 6. Germline-derived CDR1 and CDR2 are KGHSH and LQKENI. The CDR3 reads CASSPPGQGVGYTF. CDR3 coding DNA: TGTGCCAGCTCACCTCCGGGACAGGGTGTTGGCTACACCTTC.

The chain joins TRBV2 to TRBJ1-2, with 9 nucleotides matching TRBD1. The J segment lost 8 bases and the V segment lost 5 bases, leaving 6 bases of the junction unmatched. This CDR3 has 13 residues. Germline values: CDR1 SNHLY, CDR2 FYNNEI. The CDR3 is CASSLGQGRGYTF. CDR3 sequence (DNA): TGTGCCAGCAGTCTGGGACAGGGACGGGGCTACACCTTC.

This chain joins TRBV4-2 and TRBJ1-1; D ambiguous. Germline CDR1 and CDR2: LGHNA and YNFKEQ. V lost 7 bases and J lost 6, with 15 bases in between. The CDR3 runs to 13 residues. The CDR3 loop reads CASTPPGRAEAFF. The CDR3 DNA follows: TGTGCCAGCACCCCCCCGGGTCGGGCTGAAGCTTTCTTT.